This T cell receptor beta chain was identified during a study of cytomegalovirus exposure and HLA in healthy donors. Overall study context: Most donors, around 81% of a few hundred genotyped, fell in the Caucasian-associated ancestry cluster. Study outcomes and limitations: Immune exposure data for these donors was limited to CMV serostatus. Later analysis showed TCR association rates varying by HLA locus, highest for DRB1 and lowest for HLA-C.

This CDR3 comprises 18 residues. V trimming: 1 base; J trimming: 3 bases; junction bases outside the gene matches: 10. Germline CDR1 is SGHRS and CDR2 is YFSETQ. As concerns this clone: No antigen is known for it.

PCR was performed using 60 Vbeta and 13 Jbeta primers. Produced via immunoSEQ multiplex PCR; TCRdb's table is partial and in-frame only. The sample shows some 150,000 clones, about 72% of them seen only once. V gene TRBV5-1 combines with J gene TRBJ2-3, with 11 bases matching TRBD2. The specimen sequenced was PBMCs. The sequence came from a man under 40 in good health and CMV-seropositive. Here the CDR3 DNA reads TGCGCCAGCAGCTTGCCCTCGGTGTTAGCGGGGGGGACAGATACGCAGTATTTT. Protein: CASSLPSVLAGGTDTQYF.